This TCR beta chain was identified during a study of Graves' ophthalmopathy and Graves' hyperthyroidism. Amplification of TCR beta CDR3 regions used RNA transcripts. The workflow started with a first-round RT-PCR run with HTBI primers and then moved on to a second-round multiplex PCR. TCRdb analysed the multiplex PCR reads with MiXCR anew, one entry per CDR3 protein. This table holds roughly 1.1 million distinct CDR3 sequences, 35% to 40% found once. Germline V gene data show CDR1 as MNHEY and CDR2 as SVGAGI. This CDR3 has 16 residues. J was trimmed by 3 bases and V by 0 bases; bases with no gene match: 8.

The sample taken for sequencing was peripheral blood or thyroid tissue (not recorded which). This sequence joins TRBV6-5 and TRBJ2-7, with TRBD1 matching over 7 bases. This TCR was sampled from an adult man with Graves' hyperthyroidism. Here the CDR3 reads CASSYSPGTEIYEQYF. The CDR3, as DNA: TGTGCCAGCAGTTACTCTCCCGGGACAGAAATCTACGAGCAGTACTTC.